This T cell receptor beta chain was recorded in a study of graft-versus-host responses after intestinal transplantation. Overall study: Multivisceral, liver-intestinal, or isolated intestinal transplants were received by the recipients. Anti-thymocyte globulin served as induction for all recipients, who then took tacrolimus and steroids for around 3 years.

Assay used: immunoSEQ multiplex PCR; TCRdb lists only in-frame clones, some missing. The sample yields 85,000 to 100,000 clones, 85% to 90% seen once. The V and J ends lost 2 bases and 8 bases respectively, with 12 bases between them. Germline loops: CDR1 ENHRY, CDR2 SYGVKD. The CDR3 covers 13 residues. This clone was detected once. Antigen unknown. The V and J genes are TRBV10-3 and TRBJ1-2, with D perhaps TRBD1 (5 bases). Material: unstimulated CD4+ T cells sorted from spleen or lymph node cells, obtained before intestinal transplant. The sequence was obtained from a human donor who received an intestinal transplant. The CDR3, as DNA: TGTGCCATCAGTGAGAGGACAAGTAGCGGCTACACCTTC. Its translation: CAISERTSSGYTF.